This entry lists 11 T cell receptor beta chains sequenced from one sample in a study of CD8 T cells in ankylosing spondylitis. General study results and limits: A motif in TCR beta, a set of several highly homologous variants, appeared characteristic of ankylosing spondylitis blood.

No cognate antigen is known for these TCRs. MiXCR, applied by TCRdb to the 5' RACE reads, yields one record per CDR3 protein. The repertoire consists of about 130,000 distinct CDR3 sequences, with 17% occurring once and the leading ten covering approximately 30%. Input material: blood, either unsorted or a sorted T cell fraction (not recorded which). These receptors were taken from a male donor with ankylosing spondylitis.

This clonotype was detected a few times. This chain joins TRBV4-3 and TRBJ2-5; D is unclear. CDR1 and CDR2 (germline): LGHNA, YSLEER. Trimming removed 0 bases at V and 5 bases at J, with 10 bases between. The CDR3 contains 14 residues. This chain's CDR3 is CASSQDGSIETQYF. The CDR3 bases are TGCGCCAGCAGCCAAGATGGATCGATCGAGACCCAGTACTTC.

This chain connects TRBV11-2 to TRBJ2-1; D may be TRBD2 (6 bases). This CDR3 is 15 amino acids long. Germline CDR1 and CDR2: SGHAT and FQNNGV. Trimming cost V 5 bases and J 6 bases, with 17 bases left between them. CDR3 loop: CASSVPGGPGNEQFF. CDR3 DNA sequence: TGTGCCAGCAGCGTACCCGGAGGGCCGGGCAATGAGCAGTTCTTC.

The sample holds a few counts of this clonotype. V is TRBV19 and J is TRBJ2-1; 11 bases match TRBD2. This CDR3 is 14 amino acids long. CDR1 and CDR2 (germline): LNHDA, SQIVND (reference sequence). V was clipped by 5 bases and J by 5 bases; unmatched bases: 2. As DNA, the CDR3 is TGTGCCAGTAGTCTGGGACTAGCGGACAATGAGCAGTTCTTC. Its protein product is CASSLGLADNEQFF.

The chain joins TRBV12-3 or TRBV12-4 to TRBJ1-1; a possible D gene is TRBD1 (5 bases). The CDR3 spans 14 residues. V was pared by 1 base and J by 4 bases, with 10 bases between. The CDR3 loop reads CASSLGAGSTEAFF. In nucleotides, the CDR3 is TGTGCCAGCAGTTTAGGTGCAGGGTCCACTGAAGCTTTCTTT.

The chain joins TRBV6-2 or TRBV6-3 to TRBJ1-4, with unresolved D. CDR3 size: 12 residues. CDR1 MNHEY and CDR2 SVGEGT come from the germline V gene. Trimming stripped 8 bases from V and 8 bases from J, with 12 bases between. This chain's CDR3 is CASRWPEEKLFF. The CDR3 bases are TGTGCCAGCCGCTGGCCGGAGGAAAAACTGTTTTTT.

The rearrangement uses TRBV14 and TRBJ2-1; 14 bases agree with TRBD2. CDR1 SGHDN and CDR2 FVKESK come from the germline V gene. This CDR3 spans 19 amino acids. V was clipped by 2 bases and J by 4 bases; unmatched bases: 10. The CDR3 nucleotides read TGTGCCAGCAGCCAAACCGCCGGGACTAGCGGGAGAACTTACAATGAGCAGTTCTTC. Protein product: CASSQTAGTSGRTYNEQFF.

The rearrangement joins TRBV27 to TRBJ2-1; D is undetermined. CDR1 is MNHEY, CDR2 SMNVEV, per germline (reference sequence). The CDR3 is made up of 11 amino acids. Trimming removed 6 bases from V and 8 bases from J, with 8 bases in between. Here the CDR3 reads CASRALYEQFF. CDR3 bases: TGTGCCAGCAGAGCTTTATATGAGCAGTTCTTC.

The J gene is TRBJ1-1, the V gene TRBV12-3 or TRBV12-4, with D hard to call. The CDR3 covers 12 residues. V gave up 10 bases and J gave up 4 bases, with 13 bases separating them. The CDR3 coding sequence is TGTGCCACGGCCGAGGCCTTCACTGAAGCTTTCTTT. Residues: CATAEAFTEAFF.

This chain links TRBV4-2 with TRBJ1-1; TRBD1 might be the D (6 bases). CDR3 size: 14 residues. The V end lost 1 base, the J end lost 6 bases, and 12 bases lay between the germline ends. The germline gives CDR1 LGHNA, CDR2 YNFKEQ. The CDR3 is CASSQGGGGSEAFF. DNA of the CDR3: TGTGCCAGCAGCCAAGGAGGGGGGGGGTCTGAAGCTTTCTTT.

Ten or more counts support this clonotype. The V call is TRBV9, the J call TRBJ2-1, with D perhaps matching TRBD2 (7 bases). Germline assignment: CDR1 SGDLS and CDR2 YYNGEE. Deletions cut 3 bases from V and 5 bases from J, with 24 bases between. The length of the CDR3 is 18 residues. The CDR3 nucleotides are TGTGCCAGCAGCGCACTAGAGGGGGGGTATCTAAGGGACAATGAGCAGTTCTTC. Translating gives CASSALEGGYLRDNEQFF.

In this sample, this clonotype turned up a few times. V and J are TRBV20-1 and TRBJ2-1; TRBD2 matches 7 bases. The CDR3 consists of 16 residues. The V segment lost 0 bases and the J segment 9 bases; nucleotides outside the gene matches: 14. In germline, CDR1 is DFQATT, CDR2 SNEGSKA (reference sequence). The DNA for the CDR3 is TGCAGTGCTAGAGATCGAAGCGGGACCGCCAGGTCTGAGCAGTTCTTC. It yields the protein CSARDRSGTARSEQFF.